This TCR beta chain came from a study of lymphopenia after photon versus proton radiotherapy. Comments on this clone: The antigen remains undetermined.

Study-level points and caveats: Post-nadir diversity loss with photons came from oligoclonal expansion, particularly CD8+ Temra cells. Survival link was tested only in deceased patients; proton benefit remains a possibility.

Germline loops: CDR1 SGHDN, CDR2 FVKESK. The V gene end was trimmed by 0 bases and the J gene end by 2 bases; junction bases not matched to a gene: 16. The CDR3 is made up of 20 amino acids. TCRdb's copy holds only in-frame clones and misses some; the assay was immunoSEQ multiplex PCR. The data contain over 25,000 clones, more than 75% of them singletons. Specimen: peripheral blood, collected from a patient treated with photon-based radiotherapy. The genes are TRBV14 and TRBJ2-3; 8 nucleotides align to TRBD2. This TCR came from a woman between 50 and 59 years old with cholangiocarcinoma. CDR3 DNA sequence: TGTGCCAGCAGCCAAGATCCTGCCCTCAAGCGGGGGAGTTACACAGATACGCAGTATTTT. The encoded protein is CASSQDPALKRGSYTDTQYF.